This T cell receptor beta chain is drawn from a study of cytomegalovirus exposure and HLA in healthy donors. The germline V gene has CDR1 SGHTA and CDR2 FQGNSA. The length of the CDR3 is 15 residues. The junction had 3 bases not matched to a gene; V was cut back by 2 bases and J by 6 bases. The PCR was carried out with 60 Vbeta primers and 13 Jbeta primers. Profiled with immunoSEQ multiplex PCR; TCRdb holds only in-frame clones, not every one. The sample has more than 85,000 clones; 70% to 80% are singletons. Study-level findings and limits: Most TCR sequences were uncommon, yet certain public TCRs appeared in many donors. Associated with HLA alleles at 0.05 false discovery rate in a later analysis were some 18,000 TCR beta sequences.

This clone came up a few times. What it binds is not known. The chain employs TRBV7-2 and TRBJ2-1, with 11 bases fitting TRBD2. The clonotype comes from a man under 40 in good health and CMV-seronegative. The material sequenced was PBMCs. The CDR3 reads CASSLLAGGPNEQFF. CDR3 nucleotide sequence: TGTGCCAGCAGCTTATTAGCGGGGGGGCCCAATGAGCAGTTCTTC.